This is a list of T cell receptor beta chains from one sample in a study of a mutant IDH1 vaccine in newly diagnosed glioma. Their antigen targets remain unknown. Clones were sequenced by immunoSEQ multiplex PCR, and TCRdb holds only the in-frame ones, with some missing. In the table there are fewer than 35,000 clones, around 87% of which are singletons. The sequenced sample was PBMCs, obtained from a glioma patient whose treatment included an IDH1 peptide vaccine. These receptors were taken from a man younger than 30 with glioma. Both conserved end residues are part of each CDR3. A D gene is named only where the DNA matches it firmly. Expanded clones are given a class, and other clones once, few, many or no size at all.

J gene,V gene,clone size,D gene,CDR3 protein,CDR3 DNA
TRBJ2-7,TRBV19,.,.,CASSIREAYEQYF,TGTGCCAGTAGTATCAGGGAGGCCTACGAGCAGTACTTC
TRBJ2-2,TRBV27,few,TRBD2,CASSLAGGYTGELFF,TGTGCCAGCAGTTTAGCGGGAGGGTACACCGGGGAGCTGTTTTTT
TRBJ2-1,TRBV5-6,.,.,CASSPTGWEDNEQFF,TGTGCCAGCAGCCCAACGGGGTGGGAAGACAATGAGCAGTTCTTC
TRBJ1-2,TRBV4-2,few,.,CASSQAFRDGRDGYTF,TGTGCCAGCAGCCAAGCCTTCCGGGACGGGAGAGATGGCTACACCTTC
TRBJ2-7,TRBV7-9,once,.,CASSLNTYEQYF,TGTGCCAGCAGCTTAAACACCTACGAGCAGTACTTC
TRBJ1-2,TRBV28,.,.,CASSFPTFRDYGYTF,TGTGCCAGCAGTTTCCCGACATTCAGGGACTATGGCTACACCTTC
TRBJ2-5,TRBV7-8,.,.,CATTPFETQYF,TGTGCCACGACACCATTCGAGACCCAGTACTTC
TRBJ2-3,TRBV27,.,TRBD2,CASSPSGGERTDTQYF,TGTGCCAGCAGTCCTTCGGGGGGGGAGAGGACAGATACGCAGTATTTT
TRBJ1-6,TRBV5-1,once,.,CASSQATGSYSPLHF,TGCGCCAGCAGTCAGGCGACAGGCTCCTATTCACCCCTCCACTTT
TRBJ2-4,TRBV6-6,.,.,CASSWGAKNIQYF,TGTGCCAGCAGTTGGGGGGCCAAAAACATTCAGTACTTC
TRBJ2-6,TRBV6-5,.,.,CASTDRDRANVLTF,TGTGCCAGCACCGACCGGGACAGGGCCAACGTCCTGACTTTC
TRBJ1-3,TRBV29-1,.,.,CSVVWTGTGNTIYF,TGCAGCGTTGTCTGGACCGGTACTGGAAACACCATATATTTT
TRBJ2-3,TRBV30,.,TRBD2,CAWTSGRTSTDTQYF,TGTGCCTGGACTAGCGGGAGGACTAGCACAGATACGCAGTATTTT
TRBJ1-1,TRBV5-6,.,.,CASSLQIMNTEAFF,TGTGCCAGCAGCCTACAGATAATGAACACTGAAGCTTTCTTT
TRBJ2-3,TRBV15,.,.,CATSSALSTDTQYF,TGTGCCACCAGCAGCGCCCTTAGCACAGATACGCAGTATTTT
TRBJ2-7,TRBV5-6,once,.,CASSLPPPGEQYF,TGTGCCAGCAGCTTGCCCCCCCCAGGGGAGCAGTACTTC
TRBJ2-7,TRBV7-7,.,TRBD2,CASSLGTSGPQYF,TGTGCTAGCAGCTTGGGGACTAGCGGGCCGCAGTACTTC
TRBJ2-1,TRBV4-3,once,.,CASSLKSGNEQFF,TGCGCCAGCAGCCTCAAGAGTGGCAATGAGCAGTTCTTC